This T cell receptor beta chain is drawn from a study of tumor-infiltrating lymphocytes in primary liver carcinoma (dated by TCRdb to 2015 to 2018). In terms of the full investigation: Of the five patients, three men and two women aged 30 to 69 years, four had hepatocellular carcinoma and one had combined HCC and intrahepatic cholangiocarcinoma. Across five regions of each liver tumor, along with adjacent normal tissue and blood, the study brought together TCRbeta repertoire sequencing, expression microarrays and whole-exome sequencing. Reproducibility between technical replicate repertoires was high, with correlation coefficients above 0.95 and mean shared-clone rates approximately 0.91. Agilent mRNA microarray profiling was performed on the 20 to 25 tumor region samples to relate TCRbeta repertoire diversity to the local molecular phenotype. A total of approximately 35 specimens from 5 patients underwent TCRbeta repertoire sequencing, comprising about 25 tumor regions, 5 adjacent noncancerous liver tissues and 5 peripheral blood samples. Samples yielded roughly 3.5 to 7.13 million productive TCRbeta reads; read depth did not differ significantly between tissue types. The five patients had tumors staged T1-T3 N0M0, with maximum diameters ranging from about 4 to 11 cm. Results the study describes overall, beyond this receptor: Repertoire overlap was higher between tumor regions (mean roughly 35%) than tumor-adjacent (around 17%) or tumor-blood (14%) pairs, consistent with antigen-driven expansion. Only roughly 7-25% of top clones appeared in all five regions of a tumor, which suggests that tumor-infiltrating T cells are spatially heterogeneous. Since the samples were bulk and unsorted, there was no way to compare CD4+ and CD8+ T cell repertoires. The top 250 clones made up a significantly larger repertoire fraction in tumors than in blood (p = 0.039). Only the TCR beta chain was sequenced, which likely underestimates true repertoire diversity because unpaired alpha chains were not captured. The study included only four to six patients, and the authors note findings should be validated in a larger study.

Without any cell sorting, total RNA and DNA were extracted together from about 19-30 mg of bulk tissue using the AllPrep DNA/RNA mini kit. Between late 2015 and 2016, roughly five patients in China with histopathologically diagnosed primary liver carcinoma had surgical resection. At the time of sampling, the patients had chronic HBV infection and had not received any treatment. Five spatially separated regions were sampled from each tumor: the superior, inferior, left-lateral and right-lateral poles, plus the tumor centre. Histology showed that every tumor sample contained more than 80% viable tumor cells. Each fresh piece of tumor and adjacent tissue was cut in two, with one half stored in RNAlater at -80 degrees C and the other half sent for histology. Including cysteine and phenylalanine, the CDR3 has 14 amino acids. The entry retains the CDR3 DNA only, 42 bases that are in frame from base 1. CDR1 is given as GTSNPN and CDR2 as SVGIG, both from the germline V gene (reference sequence). V is clipped by 2 bases and J by 1 base, and the sequence between their germline boundaries is 6 bases long.

This clonotype was seen at least ten times. Its antigen is still unknown. Base quality data are lacking; no much larger clone is found one base away. Using a constant-region primer and ProtoScript II reverse transcriptase, TCRbeta-specific cDNA was reverse-transcribed from approximately 0.5 ug total RNA. TCRbeta libraries were built with three nested multiplex PCR rounds, a slightly modified ARM-PCR procedure. Each of the first two PCR rounds ran for around 11 cycles using multiplex TRBV1-TRBV30 forward primers together with a Cbeta reverse primer. Sample barcodes and Illumina adapters were attached in a final 25-cycle PCR using Deep VentR polymerase. Before sequencing, amplicons between 200 and 500 bp were purified from gel using a QIAquick gel extraction kit. The TCRbeta amplicons were sequenced with 250-bp paired-end reads on an Illumina HiSeq 2500. The paper's data handling went like this. To recover full CDR3 sequences, reads were quality-trimmed using Trimmomatic v0.33 and paired reads were then merged using FLASH v1.2.11. V, D and J germline segments were assigned to the rearranged TCRbeta sequences using MiGEC v1.2.1b. Clonotype statistics and Shannon-Wiener diversity indices were calculated with VDJtools v1.0.0. To reduce sampling bias, subsequent analyses other than the diversity analysis used only the 250 most abundant clonotypes in each sample. TCRdb took the public reads, trimmed them with fastp at Q25, ran MiXCR for clone calling and kept in-frame beta chains. Entries that share a CDR3 protein sequence are merged under the most common genes and DNA. These V and J calls rely on TCRdb rather than the paper's analysis. Counted in this sample were about 35,000 distinct CDR3 sequences; less than 85% of them appeared once. The top ten clonotypes cover roughly 15% of the sample.

The chain links TRBV30 with TRBJ2-6; the D gene assignment is ambiguous. The clonotype originates from a man in his forties or fifties with primary liver carcinoma and hepatitis B virus infection. Source material: liver tumor tissue from sampling region 4. Taken with the paper, the label for cell subset or site translates to: tumor region T4, right-lateral pole. The CDR3 protein is CAWSRRSGANVLTF. The DNA sequence is as follows: TGTGCCTGGAGTCGCAGGTCTGGGGCCAACGTCCTGACTTTC. The full variable domain, with segments outside the CDR3 supplied by the reference TRBV30 and TRBJ2-6 proteins, appears as SQTIHQWPATLVQPVGSPLSLECTVEGTSNPNLYWYRQAAGRGLQLLFYSVGIGQISSEVPQNLSASRPQDRQFILSSKKLLLSDSGFYLCAWSRRSGANVLTFGAGSRLTVL.